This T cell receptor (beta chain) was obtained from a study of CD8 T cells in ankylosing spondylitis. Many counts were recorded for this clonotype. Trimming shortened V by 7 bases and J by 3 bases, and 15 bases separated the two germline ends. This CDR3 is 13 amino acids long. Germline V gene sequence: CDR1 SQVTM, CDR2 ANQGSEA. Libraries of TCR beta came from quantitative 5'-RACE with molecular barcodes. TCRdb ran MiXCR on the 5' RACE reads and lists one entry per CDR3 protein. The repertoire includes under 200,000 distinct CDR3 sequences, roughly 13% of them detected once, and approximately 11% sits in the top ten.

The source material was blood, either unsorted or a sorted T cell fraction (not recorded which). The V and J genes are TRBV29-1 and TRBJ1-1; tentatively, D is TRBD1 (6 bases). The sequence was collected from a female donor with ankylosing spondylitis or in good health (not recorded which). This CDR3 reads CSAGTGYDTEAFF. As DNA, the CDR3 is TGCAGCGCGGGTACAGGGTATGACACTGAAGCTTTCTTT.